These 21 T cell receptor beta chains were sequenced from one sample in a study of T cell repertoires in cytomegalovirus infection. TCRdb ran MiXCR on the reads and lists one entry per CDR3 protein. The table records about 190,000 distinct CDR3 sequences, over 25% of them present only once. The sample comprised PBMCs. The receptors were gathered from a human donor in good health (CMV status not recorded). Some clones in this sample may be carry-over from other donors' samples.

This chain connects TRBV24-1 to TRBJ2-1, with TRBD1 as a possible D gene (5 bases). Germline V gene lookup returns CDR1 KGHDR and CDR2 SFDVKD. V lost 4 bases, J lost 7 bases, and 10 bases lay in between. CDR3 size: 13 residues. The CDR3 protein is CATSERPGNEQFF. The DNA for the CDR3 is TGTGCCACCAGTGAGAGGCCAGGGAATGAGCAGTTCTTC.

V and J are TRBV20-1 and TRBJ2-1; the match to TRBD2 covers 13 bases. The CDR3 has 15 amino acids. J was trimmed by 2 bases and V by 5 bases; bases with no gene match: 3. Looked up from germline, CDR1 is DFQATT and CDR2 is SNEGSKA (reference sequence). In DNA, the CDR3 is TGCAGTGCTCTGACTAGCGGGGGGACCTACAATGAGCAGTTCTTC. This sequence encodes CSALTSGGTYNEQFF.

The chain combines TRBV20-1 with TRBJ1-2; D possibly corresponds to TRBD1 (6 bases). Germline V gene lookup returns CDR1 DFQATT and CDR2 SNEGSKA (reference sequence). This CDR3 has 14 amino acids. Trimming took 4 bases from V and 2 from J, leaving 14 bases between them. For the CDR3, the DNA is TGCAGTGCTACCCCTTGGGGGCCCAACTATGGCTACACCTTC. Its protein product is CSATPWGPNYGYTF.

This clonotype was found a few times. This sequence joins TRBV7-3 and TRBJ2-2, with 11 nucleotides matching TRBD2. CDR3 size: 15 residues. Looked up from germline, CDR1 is SGHTA and CDR2 is FQGTGA. Germline trimming cut 6 bases from V and 5 bases from J; bases unmatched to any gene: 5. CDR3 sequence (DNA): TGTGCCAGCAGACCGGGACTAGCGGAAACCGGGGAGCTGTTTTTT. It translates to CASRPGLAETGELFF.

This clonotype has more than one count but fewer than ten. The chain joins TRBV6-6 to TRBJ2-1, with 9 bases matching TRBD1. V shed 5 bases, J shed 8 bases, and the junction held 1 base outside the gene matches. The V gene's germline CDR1 is MNHNY and CDR2 SVGAGI (reference sequence). The CDR3 covers 12 residues. The DNA for the CDR3 is TGTGCCAGCAGTCGACAGGGGGATGAGCAGTTCTTC. Amino acids: CASSRQGDEQFF.

The rearrangement uses TRBV29-1 and TRBJ2-2, with 9 bases identical to TRBD1. From germline, CDR1 is SQVTM and CDR2 ANQGSEA. V was clipped by 5 bases and J by 3 bases; unmatched bases: 4. This CDR3 is built from 14 residues. The CDR3 bases are TGCAGCGTTAGACAGGGGGTGGACACCGGGGAGCTGTTTTTT. It is translated as CSVRQGVDTGELFF.

This clonotype was observed many times. The genes are TRBV7-2 and TRBJ2-4; 9 bases agree with TRBD1. With 6 bases clipped from V and 5 bases from J, the junction kept 8 bases outside the gene matches. This CDR3 is 15 amino acids long. The germline CDR1 and CDR2 sequences are SGHTA and FQGNSA. CDR3 in amino acids: CASRSGQGSENIQYF. DNA for the CDR3: TGTGCCAGCAGGTCAGGACAGGGGAGCGAAAACATTCAGTACTTC.

Ten or more counts support this clonotype. The chain recombines TRBV20-1 with TRBJ2-2; the D is unclear. The CDR3 spans 13 residues. The V end lost 0 bases, the J end lost 2 bases, and 4 bases lay between the germline ends. From germline, CDR1 is DFQATT and CDR2 SNEGSKA (reference sequence). CDR3 in DNA: TGCAGTGCTAGAGACCCTAACACCGGGGAGCTGTTTTTT. The encoded protein is CSARDPNTGELFF.

This clonotype has a handful of counts. The V and J genes are TRBV28 and TRBJ1-5, with D perhaps matching TRBD1 (6 bases). Germline loops: CDR1 MDHEN, CDR2 SYDVKM. V lost 6 bases and J 2 bases, leaving 14 bases between the germline ends. The CDR3 sequence is 15 residues long. CDR3 sequence reads: CASRISGVGNQPQHF. As DNA, the CDR3 is TGTGCCAGCAGAATCTCAGGGGTCGGCAATCAGCCCCAGCATTTT.

The chain uses TRBV4-1 and TRBJ2-2, with TRBD1 identical over 9 bases. The V segment lost 5 bases and the J segment 6 bases; nucleotides outside the gene matches: 10. Germline values: CDR1 MGHRA, CDR2 YSYEKL. The CDR3 length is 16 residues. The DNA of the CDR3 is TGCGCCAGCAGCTGGACGGGGACAGGGCGCCCCGGGGAGCTGTTTTTT. It translates to CASSWTGTGRPGELFF.

CDR3 region: CASATGLDNQPQHF. DNA of the CDR3: TGTGCCAGCGCGACAGGGTTGGACAATCAGCCCCAGCATTTT. This chain connects TRBV19 to TRBJ1-5, with 7 bases identical to TRBD1. The germline gives CDR1 LNHDA, CDR2 SQIVND (reference sequence). The length of the CDR3 is 14 residues. The trim removed 9 bases at V and 3 bases at J, leaving 8 bases unmatched.

The chain has TRBV6-2 or TRBV6-3 and TRBJ1-5; D gene unclear. This CDR3 is built from 15 residues. V lost 0 bases, J lost 4 bases, and 10 bases lay in between. Germline values: CDR1 MNHEY, CDR2 SVGEGT. CDR3 DNA: TGTGCCAGCAGTTACTCGTCAGCGCTGAATCAGCCCCAGCATTTT. Protein product: CASSYSSALNQPQHF.

There are a few counts of this clonotype. The J gene is TRBJ1-1, the V gene TRBV29-1; 8 nucleotides agree with TRBD1. CDR3 length: 17 residues. The V gene end was trimmed by 4 bases and the J gene end by 2 bases; junction bases not matched to a gene: 15. Germline V CDR1 and CDR2: SQVTM, ANQGSEA. CDR3 amino acids: CSVVGARRGRRNTEAFF. The CDR3 bases are TGCAGCGTTGTGGGGGCTCGCAGGGGGCGCCGAAACACTGAAGCTTTCTTT.

This rearrangement joins TRBV2 to TRBJ1-5; D remains unclear. The CDR3 contains 12 residues. V dropped 6 bases and J dropped 4 bases, with 7 bases sitting between them. Germline values: CDR1 SNHLY, CDR2 FYNNEI. The CDR3 loop reads CASSRQNQPQHF. CDR3 sequence (DNA): TGTGCCAGCAGCAGGCAAAATCAGCCCCAGCATTTT.

The chain employs TRBV7-9 and TRBJ1-2; TRBD1 is a possible D gene (6 bases). Trimming pared 0 bases from V and 0 bases from J, leaving 14 bases between. Germline V gene data show CDR1 as SEHNR and CDR2 as FQNEAQ (reference sequence). CDR3 length equals 17 residues. The CDR3, as DNA: TGTGCCAGCAGCTTAGCCTTCGGACAGATATCTAACTATGGCTACACCTTC. Protein: CASSLAFGQISNYGYTF.

This rearrangement joins TRBV20-1 to TRBJ1-1; 8 bases align to TRBD1. The CDR3 has 15 residues. From germline, CDR1 is DFQATT and CDR2 SNEGSKA (reference sequence). V dropped 5 bases and J dropped 1; count of bases not matched to a gene: 9. The CDR3: CSAPPTGAANTEAFF. CDR3 sequence (DNA): TGCAGTGCTCCCCCGACAGGGGCGGCGAACACTGAAGCTTTCTTT.

The rearrangement uses TRBV29-1 and TRBJ1-2; 7 bases agree with TRBD1. This CDR3 comprises 13 residues. The junction had 2 bases not matched to a gene; V was cut back by 3 bases and J by 1 base. In germline, CDR1 is SQVTM, CDR2 ANQGSEA. In DNA, the CDR3 is TGCAGCGTTGACCGGGACAGTAACTATGGCTACACCTTC. Translated, it gives CSVDRDSNYGYTF.

This clonotype has only a few counts. This chain uses TRBV7-2 with TRBJ2-7; D gene ambiguous. Per germline, CDR1 SGHTA and CDR2 FQGNSA. The CDR3 is 14 residues long. Between the trimmed V and J ends, which lost 3 bases and 5 bases, there was a span of 14 bases. The CDR3 reads CASSFDRARNEQYF. The CDR3 DNA is TGTGCCAGCAGCTTCGACCGGGCCCGGAACGAGCAGTACTTC.

On this clonotype: At one end, the junction sequence differs from germline, possibly due to a read error. This sequence joins TRBV7-2 and TRBJ2-1, with 11 bases that match TRBD2. The germline V gene encodes CDR1 SGHTA and CDR2 FQGNSA. The CDR3 spans 16 residues. The CDR3 DNA follows: TGTGCCATCAGCCCTCTTACTAGCGGGGGAAGGAATGAGCAGATCTTC. It translates to CAISPLTSGGRNEQIF.

This chain links TRBV12-3 or TRBV12-4 with TRBJ1-6; perhaps TRBD1 as D (5 bases). V shed 6 bases and J shed 10 bases, with 19 bases lying between them. The CDR3 has 15 amino acids. The CDR3 is CASSFGQGTGSPLHF. In DNA, the CDR3 is TGTGCCAGCAGCTTTGGGCAGGGCACAGGATCACCCCTCCACTTT.

This clonotype was counted many times. The CDR3 DNA sequence: TGTGCCAGCAGCTTAGATCCCCTCACGACAGAGCAGTACTTC. Residues: CASSLDPLTTEQYF. J is TRBJ2-7 and V is TRBV7-2; D remains unclear. The germline gives CDR1 SGHTA, CDR2 FQGNSA. Trimming left V 1 base short and J 7 bases short, with 14 bases between. The CDR3 is 14 amino acids.